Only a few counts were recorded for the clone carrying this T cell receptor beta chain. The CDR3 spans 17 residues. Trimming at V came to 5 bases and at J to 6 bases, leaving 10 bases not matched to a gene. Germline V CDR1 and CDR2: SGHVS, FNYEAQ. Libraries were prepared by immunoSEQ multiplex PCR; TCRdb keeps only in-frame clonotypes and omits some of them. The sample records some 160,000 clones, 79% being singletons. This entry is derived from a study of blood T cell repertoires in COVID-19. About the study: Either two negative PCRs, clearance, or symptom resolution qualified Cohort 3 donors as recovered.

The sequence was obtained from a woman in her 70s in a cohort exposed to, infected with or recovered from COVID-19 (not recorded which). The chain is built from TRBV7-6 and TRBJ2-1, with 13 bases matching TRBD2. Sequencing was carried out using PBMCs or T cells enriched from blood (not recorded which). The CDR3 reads CASSLLAGGPLGNEQFF. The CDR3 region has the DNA TGTGCCAGCAGCCTACTAGCGGGAGGGCCTTTAGGCAATGAGCAGTTCTTC.